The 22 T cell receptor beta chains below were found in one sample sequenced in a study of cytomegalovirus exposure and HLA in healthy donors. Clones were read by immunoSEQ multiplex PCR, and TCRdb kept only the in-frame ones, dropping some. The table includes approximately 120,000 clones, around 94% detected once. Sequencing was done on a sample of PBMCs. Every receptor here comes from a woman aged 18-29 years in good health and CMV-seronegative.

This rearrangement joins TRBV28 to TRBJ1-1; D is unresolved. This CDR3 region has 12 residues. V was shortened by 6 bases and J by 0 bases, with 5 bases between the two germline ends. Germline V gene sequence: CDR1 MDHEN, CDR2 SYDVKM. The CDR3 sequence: CASRDLNTEAFF. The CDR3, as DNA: TGTGCCAGCAGGGACTTGAACACTGAAGCTTTCTTT.

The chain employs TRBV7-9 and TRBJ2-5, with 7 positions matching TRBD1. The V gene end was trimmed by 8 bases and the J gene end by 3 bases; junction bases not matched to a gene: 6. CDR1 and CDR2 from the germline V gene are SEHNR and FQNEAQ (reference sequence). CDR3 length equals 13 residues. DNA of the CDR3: TGTGCCAGCCCGGCCAGGGGGAAAGAGACCCAGTACTTC. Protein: CASPARGKETQYF. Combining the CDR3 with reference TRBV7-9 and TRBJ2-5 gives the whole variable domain DTGVSQNPRHKITKRGQNVTFRCDPISEHNRLYWYRQTLGQGPEFLTYFQNEAQLEKSRLLSDRFSAERPKGSFSTLEIQRTEQGDSAMYLCASPARGKETQYFGPGTRLLVL.

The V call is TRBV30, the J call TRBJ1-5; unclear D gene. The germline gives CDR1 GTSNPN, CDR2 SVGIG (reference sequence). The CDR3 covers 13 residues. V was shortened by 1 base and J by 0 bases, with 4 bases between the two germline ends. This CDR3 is CAWSADSNQPQHF. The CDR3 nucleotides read TGTGCCTGGAGTGCAGATAGCAATCAGCCCCAGCATTTT. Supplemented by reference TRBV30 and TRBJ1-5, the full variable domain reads SQTIHQWPATLVQPVGSPLSLECTVEGTSNPNLYWYRQAAGRGLQLLFYSVGIGQISSEVPQNLSASRPQDRQFILSSKKLLLSDSGFYLCAWSADSNQPQHFGDGTRLSIL.

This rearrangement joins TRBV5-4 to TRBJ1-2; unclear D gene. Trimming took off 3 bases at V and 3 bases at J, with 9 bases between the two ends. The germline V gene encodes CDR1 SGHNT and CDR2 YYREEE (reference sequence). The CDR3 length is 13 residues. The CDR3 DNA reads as TGTGCCAGCAGCTCCTCCGGGTACTATGGCTACACCTTC. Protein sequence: CASSSSGYYGYTF.

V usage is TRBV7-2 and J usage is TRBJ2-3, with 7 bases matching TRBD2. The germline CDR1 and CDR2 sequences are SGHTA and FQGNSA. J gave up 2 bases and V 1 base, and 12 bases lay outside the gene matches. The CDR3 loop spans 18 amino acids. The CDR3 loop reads CASSLGPPVGGFTDTQYF. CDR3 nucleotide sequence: TGTGCCAGCAGCTTAGGGCCCCCGGTCGGGGGGTTCACAGATACGCAGTATTTT.

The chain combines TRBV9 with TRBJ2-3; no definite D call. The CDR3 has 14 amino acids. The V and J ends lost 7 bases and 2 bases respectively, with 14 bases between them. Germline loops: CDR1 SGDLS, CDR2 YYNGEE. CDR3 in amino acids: CASGASFSTDTQYF. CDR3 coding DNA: TGTGCCAGCGGAGCGAGCTTCTCCACAGATACGCAGTATTTT.

The CDR3 sequence: CASSREKAYNEQFF. CDR3 sequence (DNA): TGTGCCAGTTCCCGGGAAAAGGCCTACAATGAGCAGTTCTTC. The chain joins TRBV19 to TRBJ2-1; D may be TRBD2 (5 bases). Germline V CDR1 and CDR2: LNHDA, SQIVND (reference sequence). CDR3 length: 14 amino acids. V shed 8 bases and J shed 2 bases, with 13 bases lying between them.

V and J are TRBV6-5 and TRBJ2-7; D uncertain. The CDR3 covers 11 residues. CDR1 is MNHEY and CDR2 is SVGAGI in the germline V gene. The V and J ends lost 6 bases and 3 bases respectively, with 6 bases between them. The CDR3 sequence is CASSLNYEQYF. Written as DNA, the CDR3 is TGTGCCAGCAGCCTTAACTACGAGCAGTACTTC.

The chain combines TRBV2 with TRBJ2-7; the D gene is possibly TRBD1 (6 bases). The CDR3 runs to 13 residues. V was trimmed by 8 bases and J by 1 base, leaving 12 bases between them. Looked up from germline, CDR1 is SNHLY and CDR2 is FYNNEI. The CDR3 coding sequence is TGTGCCAGCCTTACAGGGATTTCCTACGAGCAGTACTTC. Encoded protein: CASLTGISYEQYF.

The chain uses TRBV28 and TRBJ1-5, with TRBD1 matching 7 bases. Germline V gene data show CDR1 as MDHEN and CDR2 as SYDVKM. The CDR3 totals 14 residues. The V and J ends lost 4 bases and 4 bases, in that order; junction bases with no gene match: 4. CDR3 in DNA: TGTGCCAGCAGTTCCGCGGGACAGAATCAGCCCCAGCATTTT. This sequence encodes CASSSAGQNQPQHF.

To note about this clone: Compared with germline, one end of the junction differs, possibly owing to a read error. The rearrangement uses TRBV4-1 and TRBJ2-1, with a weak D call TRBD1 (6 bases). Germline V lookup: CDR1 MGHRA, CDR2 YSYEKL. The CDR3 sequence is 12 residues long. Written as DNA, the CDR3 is TGCGCCAGCAGACAGGGACGGGTGATAGGGCTCTTC. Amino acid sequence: CASRQGRVIGLF.

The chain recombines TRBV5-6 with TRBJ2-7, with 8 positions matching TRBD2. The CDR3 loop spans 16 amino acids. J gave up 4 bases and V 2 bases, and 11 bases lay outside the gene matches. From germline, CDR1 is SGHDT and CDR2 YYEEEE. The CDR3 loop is CASSFISSGLGYEQYF. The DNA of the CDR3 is TGTGCCAGCAGCTTCATATCCTCGGGACTAGGATACGAGCAGTACTTC.

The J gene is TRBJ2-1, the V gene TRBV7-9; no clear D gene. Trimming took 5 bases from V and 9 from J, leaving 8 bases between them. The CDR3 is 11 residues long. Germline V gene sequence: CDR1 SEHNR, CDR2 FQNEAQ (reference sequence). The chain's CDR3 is CASSRNTEQFF. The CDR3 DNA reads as TGTGCCAGCAGCAGAAACACTGAGCAGTTCTTC.

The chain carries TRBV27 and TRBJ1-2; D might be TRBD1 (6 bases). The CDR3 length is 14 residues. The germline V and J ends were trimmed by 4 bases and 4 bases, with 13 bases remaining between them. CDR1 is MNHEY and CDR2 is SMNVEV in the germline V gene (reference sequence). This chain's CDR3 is CASSSIQGRYGYTF. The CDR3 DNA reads TGTGCCAGCAGTTCTATACAGGGTCGCTATGGCTACACCTTC.

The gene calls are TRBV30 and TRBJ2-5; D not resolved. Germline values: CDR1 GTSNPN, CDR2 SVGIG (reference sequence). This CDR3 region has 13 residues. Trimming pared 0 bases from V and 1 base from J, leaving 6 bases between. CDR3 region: CAWSVQLQETQYF. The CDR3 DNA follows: TGTGCCTGGAGTGTACAGCTCCAAGAGACCCAGTACTTC.

CDR3 region: CASSQNAGGLYEQYF. The DNA for the CDR3 is TGCGCCAGCAGCCAAAACGCAGGGGGCCTATACGAGCAGTACTTC. The rearrangement uses TRBV4-1 and TRBJ2-7; TRBD1 matches 8 bases. CDR1 and CDR2 from the germline V gene are MGHRA and YSYEKL. CDR3 length: 15 residues. Trimming removed 2 bases from V and 4 bases from J; junction bases left unmatched: 7.

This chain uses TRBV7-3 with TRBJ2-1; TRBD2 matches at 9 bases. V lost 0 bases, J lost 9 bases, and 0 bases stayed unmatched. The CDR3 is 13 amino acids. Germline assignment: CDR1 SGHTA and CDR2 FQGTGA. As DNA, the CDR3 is TGTGCCAGCAGCTTAACTAGCGGGGGTGAGCAGTTCTTC. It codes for CASSLTSGGEQFF.

The CDR3, as DNA: TGCAGCGTTGAAGTCAATACTAATGAAAAACTGTTTTTT. Translated: CSVEVNTNEKLFF. V is TRBV29-1 and J is TRBJ1-4; D gene uncertain. Trimming removed 1 base from V and 2 bases from J, with 5 bases in between. Germline loops: CDR1 SQVTM, CDR2 ANQGSEA. The CDR3 is 13 residues long.

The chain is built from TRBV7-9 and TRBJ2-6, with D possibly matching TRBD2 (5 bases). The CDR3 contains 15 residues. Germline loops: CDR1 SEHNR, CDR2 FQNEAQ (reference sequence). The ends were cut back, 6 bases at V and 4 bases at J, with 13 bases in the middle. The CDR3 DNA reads TGTGCCAGCAGTTATACGGGGTCCGGGGCCAACGTCCTGACTTTC. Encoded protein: CASSYTGSGANVLTF. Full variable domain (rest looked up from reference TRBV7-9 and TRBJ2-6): DTGVSQNPRHKITKRGQNVTFRCDPISEHNRLYWYRQTLGQGPEFLTYFQNEAQLEKSRLLSDRFSAERPKGSFSTLEIQRTEQGDSAMYLCASSYTGSGANVLTFGAGSRLTVL.

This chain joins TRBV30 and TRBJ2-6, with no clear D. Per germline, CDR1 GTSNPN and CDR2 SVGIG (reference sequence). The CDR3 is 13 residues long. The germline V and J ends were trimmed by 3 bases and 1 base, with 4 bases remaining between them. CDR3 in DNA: TGTGCCTGGAGCCTATCTGGGGCCAACGTCCTGACTTTC. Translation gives CAWSLSGANVLTF.

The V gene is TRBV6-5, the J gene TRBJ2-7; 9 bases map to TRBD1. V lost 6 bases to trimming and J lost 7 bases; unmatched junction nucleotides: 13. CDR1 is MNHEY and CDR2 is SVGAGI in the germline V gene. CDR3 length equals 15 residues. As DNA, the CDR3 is TGTGCCAGCAGGGGAACAGGGGGCCGGGGCGGGGAGCAGTACTTC. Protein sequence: CASRGTGGRGGEQYF.

The CDR3 is CTGSGGTVDTQYF. DNA of the CDR3: TGCACCGGTAGCGGGGGTACTGTAGATACGCAGTATTTT. This rearrangement joins TRBV29-1 to TRBJ2-3; 9 bases align to TRBD2. CDR1 SQVTM and CDR2 ANQGSEA come from the germline V gene. This CDR3 comprises 13 residues.